One sample yielded the 14 T cell receptor beta chains listed below, sequenced in a study of blood T cells in healthy people across ages. PCR was performed a second time for roughly 7 to 11 cycles using a sample-barcoded 5' primer and a J-beta primer mix. MiXCR, run by TCRdb on the 5' RACE reads, gives a single entry per CDR3 protein. The sample records about 640,000 distinct CDR3 sequences, about 53% being singletons. The sample consisted of blood. Receptors were obtained from a man aged 55 to 69 in good health.

The V and J genes are TRBV3-1 and TRBJ2-1; D unclear. The V gene's germline CDR1 is LGHDT and CDR2 YNNKEL (reference sequence). The CDR3 sequence is 14 residues long. Trimming removed 3 bases at V and 2 bases at J, with 8 bases between. CDR3 residues: CASSQPEPYNEQFF. The CDR3 bases are TGTGCCAGCAGCCAGCCCGAGCCCTACAATGAGCAGTTCTTC.

The chain uses TRBV27 and TRBJ1-1, with 7 bases that match TRBD1. The germline V gene has CDR1 MNHEY and CDR2 SMNVEV (reference sequence). The length of the CDR3 is 15 residues. V lost 4 bases, J lost 6 bases, and 11 bases stayed unmatched. DNA for the CDR3: TGTGCCAGCAGTTCAGTCAGAACAGGGGCGGCTGAAGCTTTCTTT. Translation gives CASSSVRTGAAEAFF.

This clonotype was observed a few times. The CDR3 region has the DNA TGTGCCAGCAGCTTATCTGCAGATACCTACGAGCAGTACTTC. Protein sequence: CASSLSADTYEQYF. The chain uses TRBV7-8 and TRBJ2-7; D remains ambiguous. The CDR3 has 14 residues. The ends were cut back, 2 bases at V and 2 bases at J, with 10 bases in the middle. Germline-derived CDR1 and CDR2 are SGHVS and FQNEAQ.

This clonotype has more than one count but fewer than ten. The chain couples TRBV20-1 to TRBJ2-5; TRBD1 matches 8 bases. Losses at the gene ends were 5 bases for V and 5 bases for J; bases not matched to a gene: 7. Looked up from germline, CDR1 is DFQATT and CDR2 is SNEGSKA (reference sequence). This CDR3 is 13 amino acids long. The CDR3 DNA follows: TGCAGTGCTGACCCAGGGGGCGGCGAGACCCAGTACTTC. The encoded protein is CSADPGGGETQYF.

The chain employs TRBV4-1 and TRBJ1-6; 11 positions match TRBD1. The CDR3 is 15 residues long. V dropped 4 bases and J dropped 8; count of bases not matched to a gene: 4. CDR1 and CDR2 (germline): MGHRA, YSYEKL. Written as DNA, the CDR3 is TGCGCCAGCAGCCGCGGACAGGGGGCGGATTCACCCCTCCACTTT. It translates to CASSRGQGADSPLHF.

The chain employs TRBV20-1 and TRBJ1-2; possible D gene TRBD1, 5 bases. V dropped 5 bases and J dropped 8 bases, with 18 bases sitting between them. CDR3 length equals 13 residues. Germline V gene data show CDR1 as DFQATT and CDR2 as SNEGSKA (reference sequence). Written as DNA, the CDR3 is TGCAGTGCTCCTGCTCCAGGGAGGGGAGGCTACACCTTC. It is translated as CSAPAPGRGGYTF.

This clonotype came up many times. The chain joins TRBV7-9 to TRBJ2-5, with 12 positions matching TRBD2. This CDR3 spans 15 amino acids. V gave up 5 bases and J gave up 1 base; unmatched junction bases: 2. Germline V CDR1 and CDR2: SEHNR, FQNEAQ (reference sequence). In DNA, the CDR3 is TGTGCCAGCAGCCTGACTAGCGGGGGCCAAGAGACCCAGTACTTC. It is translated as CASSLTSGGQETQYF.

This clonotype was detected a few times. The rearrangement links TRBV2 to TRBJ2-1, with D perhaps TRBD1 (6 bases). With 6 bases removed from V and 3 bases from J, the gap between germline ends came to 15 bases. CDR3 size: 15 residues. Germline lookup yields CDR1 SNHLY and CDR2 FYNNEI. The CDR3 DNA follows: TGTGCCAGCAGACACAGGGATTCCCTCTACAATGAGCAGTTCTTC. Protein sequence: CASRHRDSLYNEQFF.

This clonotype came up many times. The V gene is TRBV28, the J gene TRBJ2-7, with 9 bases matching TRBD1. Germline CDR1 and CDR2: MDHEN and SYDVKM. The CDR3 has 14 residues. Unmatched junction bases numbered 15, after V lost 6 bases and J lost 12 bases. The CDR3 spells CASSQTGGRSLLYF. CDR3 bases: TGTGCCAGCAGCCAGACAGGGGGGAGGTCTCTACTGTACTTC.

The J gene is TRBJ2-6, the V gene TRBV4-2; TRBD2 might be the D (5 bases). Trimming took off 2 bases at V and 4 bases at J, with 9 bases between the two ends. The germline V gene encodes CDR1 LGHNA and CDR2 YNFKEQ. The CDR3 runs to 15 residues. CDR3 sequence: CASSQNGGGANVLTF. For the CDR3, the DNA is TGTGCCAGCAGCCAAAATGGCGGGGGGGCCAACGTCCTGACTTTC.

The V call is TRBV6-1, the J call TRBJ1-5, with TRBD1 matching over 9 bases. Germline V gives CDR1 MNHNS, CDR2 SASEGT. The CDR3 contains 14 residues. After removal of 1 base from V and 5 bases from J, the junction contained 0 bases not matched to a gene. The CDR3, as DNA: TGTGCCAGCAGTGAAGGGACAGGGGATCAGCCCCAGCATTTT. Protein sequence: CASSEGTGDQPQHF.

The chain joins TRBV5-1 to TRBJ1-1; weak D call: TRBD1 (6 bases). Per the germline V gene, CDR1 is SGHRS and CDR2 is YFSETQ. The CDR3 consists of 16 residues. V was trimmed by 4 bases and J by 1 base, leaving 17 bases between them. The CDR3 DNA reads TGCGCCAGCAGCCTCCCCGCGCAGGGACAGAACACTGAAGCTTTCTTT. Translating gives CASSLPAQGQNTEAFF.

The chain links TRBV12-3 or TRBV12-4 to TRBJ2-5; D gene ambiguous. CDR3 size: 14 residues. V lost 3 bases and J lost 3, with 11 bases in between. This chain's CDR3 is CASSFVGLKETQYF. CDR3 in DNA: TGTGCCAGCAGTTTTGTCGGCCTAAAAGAGACCCAGTACTTC.

This clonotype was seen more than once but under ten times. The chain uses TRBV7-8 and TRBJ1-1, with 9 nucleotides matching TRBD1. The germline V gene encodes CDR1 SGHVS and CDR2 FQNEAQ. This CDR3 comprises 15 residues. The V gene end was trimmed by 5 bases and the J gene end by 10 bases; junction bases not matched to a gene: 14. CDR3: CASSPARTGALGAFF. The CDR3 DNA is TGTGCCAGCAGCCCCGCCCGGACAGGGGCCTTGGGAGCTTTCTTT.